The entry below describes one TCR beta chain. No cognate antigen has been identified for it. Base qualities are not at hand, and no much larger clone is one base apart. Whole blood was collected in K2EDTA tubes by collaborating institutions according to the institutions' own protocols. For TCRbeta analysis, collaborator samples were shipped as frozen whole blood, as isolated PBMCs, or as DNA extracted from either sample type. TCRbeta CDR3 regions were amplified from genomic DNA using the immunoSEQ Assay, a bias-controlled multiplex PCR. In the source study's methods: The number of nucleated cells in each sample was estimated from the amplification of reference gene primers within the assay. To quantify the absolute abundance of each unique TCRbeta CDR3 rearrangement, sequence reads were collapsed and filtered. Productive Simpson clonality was computed per sample as the square root of Simpson's diversity index over productive rearrangements. Drawn from immuneACCESS, this table holds only the in-frame rearrangements with V and J called that TCRdb kept. Clones are partly lost; checked studies trace under half to an unresolved V gene and leave the rest unexplained. V, J and clone size are taken as reported in that table, and D and trimming were inferred from the DNA itself. In all, the sample holds more than 200,000 clones, and 88% of those were seen once. The top ten clones comprise approximately 1.8% of the sample.

Measured from the cysteine to the phenylalanine, the CDR3 is 15 residues long. CDR3 DNA only is kept here, 45 bases in frame from base 1. The germline V gene yields SGDLS for CDR1 and YYNGEE for CDR2. Relative to germline, V is missing 0 bases and J is missing 4 bases, with 5 bases of the junction outside any gene match. The data were taken from a study of blood T cell repertoires in COVID-19 (dated by TCRdb to about 2020). The study in broad terms: Samples from collaborators originated in the United States, Italy and Spain and spanned both the acute and convalescent phases of COVID-19. Subjects who had been exposed to COVID-19, were actively infected with it, or had recovered from it provided the deeply sampled blood TCRbeta repertoires that made up the dataset. The samples were drawn from the first 160 participants of the ongoing ImmuneRACE study and from 1,200 or so subjects provided by 6 global collaborators. HLA class I and class II types, where available, came from metadata supplied by the sample provider rather than from assay-based typing. The prospective study material was composed of cDNA or gDNA derived from T cells, B-cell-depleted T cells, or PBMCs. A de-identified subject ID, COVID-19 status, age in years and sex were almost always included in the sample metadata. A freely available public database, intended as a resource for researchers studying the immune response to SARS-CoV-2, is where the repertoires were released. Study-wide conclusions, independent of this receptor: Clinical and demographic metadata were provided uncurated, with the amount varying by source and participant.

Sequencing was done on a sample of peripheral blood. This sequence originates from a man aged 65-85 years with acute or convalescent COVID-19. Rearrangement joined TRBV9 to TRBJ2-5; TRBD2 aligns with 8 central bases. The DNA sequence is given as TGTGCCAGCAGCGTAGGGGGACTAGTAGGAGAGACCCAGTACTTC. Its protein reads: CASSVGGLVGETQYF.